This TCR beta chain originates from a study of control samples from healthy donors and cancer patients. Germline CDR1 is SNHLY and CDR2 is FYNNEI. V was trimmed by 3 bases and J by 3 bases, leaving 12 bases between them. This CDR3 is built from 14 residues. The assay was immunoSEQ multiplex PCR, and TCRdb's table has in-frame clones only and misses some. The repertoire holds approximately 150,000 clones, with 91% as singletons. The receptor comes from a man aged 25 to 45 in good health. Sequenced: blood. The V call is TRBV2, the J call TRBJ2-7; D is perhaps TRBD1 or TRBD2 (6 bases each). The CDR3 nucleotides read TGTGCCAGCAGTGATAGGGGGGCAATCTACGAGCAGTACTTC. Residues: CASSDRGAIYEQYF. Filled out from reference TRBV2 and TRBJ2-7, the complete variable domain reads EPEVTQTPSHQVTQMGQEVILRCVPISNHLYFYWYRQILGQKVEFLVSFYNNEISEKSEIFDDQFSVERPDGSNFTLKIRSTKLEDSAMYFCASSDRGAIYEQYFGPGTRLTVT.